These T cell receptor beta chains were read from a single sample in a study of response to subunit inactivated influenza vaccine. TCRdb re-called the RT-PCR reads with MiXCR, one entry per CDR3 protein. The sample records more than 400,000 distinct CDR3 sequences, approximately 11% being singletons. Source: PBMCs from blood, taken 40 to 50 days after vaccination. The receptors here all came from a middle-aged man who received an inactivated influenza vaccine. Each CDR3 is given with its conserved first and last residue. A D gene is named only where the DNA matches it firmly. For some rows the clone size is stated as once, few or many, or as a class when expanded; others skip it.

.	TRBV7-9	TRBJ2-1	16	few	CASSRGTRGAYNEQFF	TGTGCCAGCAGCAGGGGGACGCGGGGCGCGTACAATGAGCAGTTCTTC
.	TRBV24-1	TRBJ2-4	20	.	CATNRRGRNTLTLAKNIQYF	TGTGCCACCAATAGGAGGGGGAGGAACACATTAACCCTAGCCAAAAACATTCAGTACTTC
.	TRBV6-6	TRBJ1-5	13	.	CAIGGRLNQPQHF	TGTGCCATCGGGGGGAGGCTCAATCAGCCCCAGCATTTT
.	TRBV4-2	TRBJ2-7	15	few	CASSQGSNGGHEQYF	TGTGCCAGCAGCCAAGGAAGCAACGGGGGCCACGAGCAGTACTTC
TRBD2	TRBV29-1	TRBJ2-5	14	.	CSVDNKGVAGTQYF	TGCAGCGTTGATAATAAGGGAGTAGCGGGGACCCAGTACTTC
.	TRBV7-6	TRBJ2-3	13	.	CASSALGIDTQYF	TGTGCCAGCAGCGCCCTAGGGATAGATACGCAGTATTTT
.	TRBV7-7	TRBJ1-3	15	few	CASSLDYGAGNTIYF	TGTGCTAGCAGCTTAGACTACGGCGCGGGAAACACCATATATTTT
.	TRBV5-1	TRBJ2-7	13	.	CASSFEDGYEQYF	TGCGCCAGCAGCTTCGAGGACGGCTACGAGCAGTACTTC
TRBD1	TRBV20-1	TRBJ2-2	15	.	CSAKRDSRNTGELFF	TGCAGTGCAAAAAGGGACAGCCGGAACACCGGGGAGCTGTTTTTT
.	TRBV4-2	TRBJ1-2	15	few	CASSQEVARNYGYTF	TGTGCCAGCAGCCAAGAGGTAGCCAGAAACTATGGCTACACCTTC
.	TRBV5-6	TRBJ2-2	16	.	CASSSGWLLNTGELFF	TGTGCCAGCAGCTCGGGTTGGCTACTGAACACCGGGGAGCTGTTTTTT
TRBD1	TRBV5-6	TRBJ2-1	15	few	CASSPWGQGFNEQFF	TGTGCCAGCAGCCCTTGGGGACAGGGGTTTAATGAGCAGTTCTTC
.	TRBV15	TRBJ2-1	13	few	CAVGGSSYNEQFF	TGTGCCGTAGGGGGGAGCTCCTACAATGAGCAGTTCTTC
.	TRBV5-5	TRBJ1-5	15	many	CASSFTYQGSQPQHF	TGTGCCAGCAGCTTCACGTATCAGGGGAGTCAGCCCCAGCATTTT
TRBD1	TRBV6-1	TRBJ2-7	15	few	CASRTGTGGSYEQYF	TGTGCCAGCAGGACCGGGACAGGGGGCAGCTACGAGCAGTACTTC
.	TRBV4-1	TRBJ2-1	15	few	CASGDPARSYNEQFF	TGCGCCAGTGGAGACCCGGCCAGGTCCTACAATGAGCAGTTCTTC
.	TRBV10-3	TRBJ1-2	14	.	CAISGDSRNYGYTF	TGTGCCATCAGCGGGGACTCGAGGAACTATGGCTACACCTTC
.	TRBV5-1	TRBJ2-3	14	.	CASSLVRGSDTQYF	TGCGCCAGCAGCTTGGTGAGAGGATCGGATACGCAGTATTTT
TRBD2	TRBV6-2/TRBV6-3	TRBJ2-1	13	.	CASSYSLAGLQFF	TGTGCCAGCAGTTATTCGCTAGCGGGGTTGCAGTTCTTC
.	TRBV4-3	TRBJ2-1	14	few	CASSQPGQGHEQFF	TGCGCCAGCAGCCAACCAGGGCAGGGCCATGAGCAGTTCTTC
.	TRBV5-1	TRBJ2-3	13	.	CASSLNREDTQYF	TGCGCCAGCAGCTTGAATAGGGAAGATACGCAGTATTTT
TRBD2	TRBV12-3/TRBV12-4	TRBJ2-5	14	many	CASSHASGGKTQYF	TGTGCCAGCAGCCACGCTAGCGGGGGAAAGACCCAGTACTTC
.	TRBV5-1	TRBJ1-1	14	many	CASSLVGEGTEAFF	TGCGCCAGCAGCTTGGTTGGGGAGGGCACTGAAGCTTTCTTT
.	TRBV7-2	TRBJ2-1	12	many	CASSLGVRRQFF	TGTGCCAGCAGCTTAGGCGTACGTCGGCAGTTCTTC
.	TRBV29-1	TRBJ2-1	12	many	CSVEALAGEQFF	TGCAGCGTTGAAGCCTTGGCGGGTGAGCAGTTCTTC
TRBD1	TRBV6-1	TRBJ1-3	17	few	CASSSWAGGGSGNTIYF	TGTGCCAGCAGCTCTTGGGCAGGGGGTGGTTCTGGAAACACCATATATTTT
TRBD2	TRBV27	TRBJ2-7	17	few	CASSLSATSGTSYEQYF	TGTGCCAGCAGTTTATCGGCGACTAGCGGGACCTCCTACGAGCAGTACTTC
TRBD1	TRBV29-1	TRBJ2-1	15	many	CSVDSPTGLYNEQFF	TGCAGCGTTGATTCCCCGACAGGGTTATACAATGAGCAGTTCTTC
.	TRBV7-8	TRBJ2-1	15	few	CASSLRQDPYNEQFF	TGTGCCAGCAGCTTAAGGCAGGACCCCTACAATGAGCAGTTCTTC
.	TRBV20-1	TRBJ2-4	13	.	CGVTASAKNIQYF	TGCGGTGTCACAGCTTCGGCCAAAAACATTCAGTACTTC
.	TRBV5-1	TRBJ2-5	18	few	CASSLGSQPRPSEETQYF	TGCGCCAGCAGCTTGGGGTCTCAACCCCGGCCCTCGGAAGAGACCCAGTACTTC
.	TRBV7-8	TRBJ2-1	13	few	CASSPVGLLEQFF	TGTGCCAGCAGCCCCGTTGGCCTCTTGGAGCAGTTCTTC
.	TRBV10-3	TRBJ2-7	15	.	CAISESDSSSYEQYF	TGTGCCATCAGTGAGTCGGACAGCAGCTCCTACGAGCAGTACTTC
.	TRBV6-2/TRBV6-3	TRBJ2-1	16	.	CASSYSRGSGSNEQFF	TGTGCCAGCAGTTACTCCCGGGGTAGCGGTTCCAATGAGCAGTTCTTC
.	TRBV9	TRBJ1-1	13	.	CASSAQGSAEAFF	TGTGCCAGCAGCGCCCAGGGAAGCGCTGAAGCTTTCTTT
TRBD2	TRBV5-1	TRBJ2-5	14	.	CASSSTSGIETQYF	TGCGCCAGCAGCTCGACTAGCGGGATAGAGACCCAGTACTTC
.	TRBV7-9	TRBJ1-1	11	few	CASSLQRQVSF	TGTGCCAGCAGCTTGCAAAGACAGGTTTCCTTT
.	TRBV7-2	TRBJ2-1	15	few	CASSLSLAREYEQFF	TGTGCCAGCAGCTTAAGCCTAGCGAGGGAGTATGAGCAGTTCTTC
TRBD1	TRBV12-3/TRBV12-4	TRBJ2-2	15	few	CASRLDRVGAGELFF	TGTGCCAGCAGACTGGACAGGGTAGGGGCCGGGGAGCTGTTTTTT
.	TRBV28	TRBJ1-2	15	many	CASSFGAGMAYGYTF	TGTGCCAGCAGTTTCGGCGCAGGGATGGCCTATGGCTACACCTTC
TRBD1	TRBV20-1	TRBJ2-1	15	.	CSAPPGQGSSYEQFF	TGCAGTGCTCCTCCGGGACAGGGGTCAAGCTATGAGCAGTTCTTC
.	TRBV25-1	TRBJ1-2	14	.	CASSSPGVHYGYTF	TGTGCCAGCAGCTCCCCTGGGGTCCACTATGGCTACACCTTC
.	TRBV20-1	TRBJ2-7	13	few	CSGRDLSSYEQYF	TGCAGTGGGCGGGACCTAAGCTCCTACGAGCAGTACTTC
.	TRBV6-2/TRBV6-3	TRBJ2-2	14	few	CASTNPPVPGELFF	TGTGCCAGCACCAATCCCCCGGTCCCCGGGGAGCTGTTTTTT
TRBD1	TRBV28	TRBJ1-5	15	few	CASSTPTGNNQPQHF	TGTGCCAGCAGTACTCCGACAGGGAACAATCAGCCCCAGCATTTT
.	TRBV6-5	TRBJ2-1	14	many	CASSYVDGYNEQFF	TGTGCCAGCAGTTACGTGGACGGTTACAATGAGCAGTTCTTC
TRBD2	TRBV20-1	TRBJ2-7	14	.	CSARVAGGPLEQYF	TGCAGTGCTAGAGTGGCGGGAGGGCCTTTGGAGCAGTACTTC
TRBD2	TRBV12-3/TRBV12-4	TRBJ2-7	12	.	CASRGGAYEQYF	TGTGCCAGCAGGGGGGGGGCCTACGAGCAGTACTTC
.	TRBV5-5	TRBJ1-6	16	few	CASSLLGGQTNSPLHF	TGTGCCAGCAGCTTGTTAGGAGGCCAGACTAATTCACCCCTCCACTTT
TRBD2	TRBV20-1	TRBJ2-3	15	few	CSARELAGVTDTQYF	TGCAGTGCTAGAGAATTAGCGGGAGTTACAGATACGCAGTATTTT
TRBD1	TRBV3-1	TRBJ2-5	15	.	CASNAGQGYDETQYF	TGTGCCAGCAACGCGGGACAGGGGTACGACGAGACCCAGTACTTC
TRBD1	TRBV2	TRBJ1-1	15	.	CASSVWDRETTEAFF	TGTGCCAGCAGTGTATGGGACAGGGAGACCACTGAAGCTTTCTTT
.	TRBV4-2	TRBJ2-1	13	.	CASSQGQFNEQFF	TGTGCCAGCAGCCAAGGGCAGTTCAATGAGCAGTTCTTC
TRBD1	TRBV29-1	TRBJ2-7	13	few	CSVAGRGLYEQYF	TGCAGCGTTGCTGGCAGGGGGCTGTACGAGCAGTACTTC